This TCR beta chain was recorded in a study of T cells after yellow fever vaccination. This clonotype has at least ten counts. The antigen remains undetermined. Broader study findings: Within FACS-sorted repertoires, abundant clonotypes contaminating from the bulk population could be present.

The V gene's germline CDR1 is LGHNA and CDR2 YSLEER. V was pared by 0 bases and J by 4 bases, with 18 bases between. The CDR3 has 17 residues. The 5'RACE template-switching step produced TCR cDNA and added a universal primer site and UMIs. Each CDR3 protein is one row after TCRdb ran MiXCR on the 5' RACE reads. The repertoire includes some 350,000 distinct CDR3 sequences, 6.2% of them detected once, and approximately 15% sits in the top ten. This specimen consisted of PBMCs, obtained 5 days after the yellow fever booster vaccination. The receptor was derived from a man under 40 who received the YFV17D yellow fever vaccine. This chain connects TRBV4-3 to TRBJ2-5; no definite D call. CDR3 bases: TGCGCCAGCAGCCAAGATCTCCGCAGACGGGTTGGAGAGACCCAGTACTTC. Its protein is CASSQDLRRRVGETQYF.